The source of this T cell receptor beta chain is a study of T cell repertoires in cytomegalovirus infection. Study overall: It was recently identified HLA-C-restricted and well-studied HLA-B-restricted CMV epitopes that the study used. Both CMV infection and a matching HLA type were indicated by public TCR beta signatures.

The length of the CDR3 is 13 residues. Trimming cost V 6 bases and J 6 bases, with 14 bases left between them. Germline assignment: CDR1 MNHEY and CDR2 SVGEGT. This clonotype was seen ten or more times. Its antigen remains unknown. Overall study results and limits: There were HLA-C-restricted CMV-specific TCR beta clonotypes dominating the ex vivo response.

In TCRdb, the reads were re-called with MiXCR into one record per CDR3 protein. The sample carries around 710,000 distinct CDR3 sequences, just under 30% recorded once. This clonotype originated in a human donor in good health (CMV status not recorded). Some clones in this sample may be carry-over from other donors' samples. The J gene is TRBJ1-2, the V gene TRBV6-2 or TRBV6-3; weak D call: TRBD1 (6 bases). The sequenced sample was cultured CD8+ T cells from PBMCs, obtained from culture after CMV antigen stimulation. The CDR3: CASRHRTEDGYTF. As DNA, the CDR3 is TGTGCCAGCAGACATCGGACAGAGGATGGCTACACCTTC.